This T cell receptor (beta chain) was captured in a study of molecular identifiers for immune sequencing clone quantification. Looking at the study overall: RNA from around 18,000 or 91,000 naive CD8 cells was split five ways in replicates, with four sequenced.

Each CDR3 protein gets one entry after TCRdb re-called the PCR reads with MiXCR. The sample shows some 650,000 distinct CDR3 sequences, 15% to 20% of them seen only once. This clonotype was observed many times. Its antigen is as yet unknown. CDR1 MDHEN and CDR2 SYDVKM come from the germline V gene. V lost 6 bases and J lost 6, with 9 bases in between. This CDR3 contains 11 residues. The study's findings and limits: One cell's worth of spiked Jurkat TCR RNA was reportedly detectable among roughly 1 million naive cells.

The source material was naive CD8+ T cells from blood, with Jurkat cell RNA spiked in. Stated subset: FACS-sorted CD8+CD4-CCR7+CD45RA+ naive T cells. The origin of this receptor is a human donor in good health. Some libraries in this study had Jurkat cell RNA spiked in. The chain recombines TRBV28 with TRBJ2-7; D unclear. The CDR3 is CASSPSSEQYF. The CDR3 DNA reads TGTGCCAGCAGCCCCAGCTCCGAGCAGTACTTC.